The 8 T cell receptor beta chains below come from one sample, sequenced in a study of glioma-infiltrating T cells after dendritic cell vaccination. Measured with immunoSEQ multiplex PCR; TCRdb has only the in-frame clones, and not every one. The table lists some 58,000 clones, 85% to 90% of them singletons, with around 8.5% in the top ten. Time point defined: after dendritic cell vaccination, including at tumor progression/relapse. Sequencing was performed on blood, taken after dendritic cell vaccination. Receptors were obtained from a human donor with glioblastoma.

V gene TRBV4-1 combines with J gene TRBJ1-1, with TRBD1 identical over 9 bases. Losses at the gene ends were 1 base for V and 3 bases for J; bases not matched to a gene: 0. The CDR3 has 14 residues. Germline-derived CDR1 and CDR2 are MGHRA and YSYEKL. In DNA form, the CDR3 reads TGCGCCAGCAGCCAAGGACAGGGGGACACTGAAGCTTTCTTT. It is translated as CASSQGQGDTEAFF.

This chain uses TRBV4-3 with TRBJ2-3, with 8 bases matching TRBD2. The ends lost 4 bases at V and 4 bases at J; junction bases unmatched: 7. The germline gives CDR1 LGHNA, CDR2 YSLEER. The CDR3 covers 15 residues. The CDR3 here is CASSPRRGASDTQYF. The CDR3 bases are TGCGCCAGCAGCCCTAGGCGGGGGGCTTCAGATACGCAGTATTTT.

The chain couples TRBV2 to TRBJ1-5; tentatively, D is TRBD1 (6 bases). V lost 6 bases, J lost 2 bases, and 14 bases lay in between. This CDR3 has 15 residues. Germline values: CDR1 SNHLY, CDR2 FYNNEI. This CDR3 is CASRGTTGRNQPQHF. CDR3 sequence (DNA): TGTGCCAGCAGAGGGACGACAGGTCGCAATCAGCCCCAGCATTTT.

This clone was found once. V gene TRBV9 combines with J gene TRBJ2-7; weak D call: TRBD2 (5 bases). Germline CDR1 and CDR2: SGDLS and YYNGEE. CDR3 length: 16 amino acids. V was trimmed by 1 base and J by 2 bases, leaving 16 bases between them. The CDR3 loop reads CASSVWGAPAPYEQYF. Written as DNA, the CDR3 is TGTGCCAGCAGCGTATGGGGAGCCCCTGCCCCCTACGAGCAGTACTTC.

The CDR3 protein is CASSLSFTGETQYF. CDR3 DNA sequence: TGTGCCAGCAGCCTCTCTTTTACTGGAGAGACCCAGTACTTC. The J gene is TRBJ2-5, the V gene TRBV7-2, with no clear D. This CDR3 is built from 14 residues. Germline V lookup: CDR1 SGHTA, CDR2 FQGNSA. Trimming stripped 5 bases from V and 4 bases from J, with 14 bases between.

CDR3 protein: CASSLRQGAREQYF. The CDR3 DNA reads as TGTGCCAGCAGCTTAAGACAGGGGGCGCGAGAGCAGTACTTC. J is TRBJ2-7 and V is TRBV11-3; 10 bases agree with TRBD1. The CDR3 totals 14 residues. Germline trimming cut 2 bases from V and 7 bases from J; bases unmatched to any gene: 5. CDR1 SGHNT and CDR2 YENEEA come from the germline V gene.

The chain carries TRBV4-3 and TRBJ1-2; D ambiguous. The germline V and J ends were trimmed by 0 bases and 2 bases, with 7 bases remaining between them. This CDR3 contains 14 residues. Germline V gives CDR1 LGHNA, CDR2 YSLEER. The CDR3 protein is CASSQESRNYGYTF. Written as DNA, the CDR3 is TGCGCCAGCAGCCAAGAATCGAGGAACTATGGCTACACCTTC.

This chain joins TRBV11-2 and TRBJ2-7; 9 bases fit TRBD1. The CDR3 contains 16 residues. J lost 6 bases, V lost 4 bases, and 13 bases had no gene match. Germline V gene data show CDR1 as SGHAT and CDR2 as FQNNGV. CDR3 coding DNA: TGTGCCAGCAGCTCGCCCTCCGGGACAGGGAACTTCGAGCAGTACTTC. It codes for CASSSPSGTGNFEQYF.